Listed below are T cell receptor beta chains from one sample, sequenced in a study of blood T cell repertoires in COVID-19. This table comes from immunoSEQ multiplex PCR, and its TCRdb copy is limited to in-frame clones, with some not included. In the table there are some 15,000 clones, roughly 80% of which are singletons. The sample comprised peripheral blood. These receptor sequences come from a man between 65 and 85 years old with active or convalescent COVID-19. The CDR3 runs from the conserved cysteine through the conserved F or W. A D gene is named only where the DNA matches it firmly. Where a row states a size, it is once, few, many or the class of an expanded clone; other rows omit it.

d_call clone_size j_call v_call cdr3_nt cdr3_aa
TRBD1 . TRBJ2-1 TRBV7-9 TGTGCCAGCAGCGAGCCGACAGGGAACCATGAGCAGTTCTTC CASSEPTGNHEQFF
TRBD2 . TRBJ2-5 TRBV9 TGTGCCAGCAGCGTAGATGGCAGGTCTGGGGGACTAGTGACCCAGTACTTC CASSVDGRSGGLVTQYF
. . TRBJ2-1 TRBV5-1 TGCGCCAGCAGCAGAGACCAGTCAGGGTCCTACAATGAGCAGTTCTTC CASSRDQSGSYNEQFF
TRBD2 . TRBJ2-3 TRBV9 TGTGCCAGCAGCGTAGGAAATAGCGGGGTAGAAGATACGCAGTATTTT CASSVGNSGVEDTQYF
. . TRBJ2-5 TRBV12-3/TRBV12-4 TGTGCCAGCAGTTTAGGGGAGGAGGAGACCCAGTACTTC CASSLGEEETQYF
TRBD1 . TRBJ2-7 TRBV2 TGTGCCAGTTCGGGACAGGGGTACGAGCAGTACTTC CASSGQGYEQYF
. few TRBJ2-2 TRBV3-1/TRBV3-2 TGTGCCAGCAGCCAAGGGAGCACCGGGGAGCTGTTTTTT CASSQGSTGELFF
. . TRBJ2-7 TRBV6-5 TGTGCCAGCACCCAGGGGCACGAGCAGTACTTC CASTQGHEQYF
TRBD1 . TRBJ2-7 TRBV28 TGTGCCAGCAGTGGGCAGGGGGCGGGCGAGCAGTACTTC CASSGQGAGEQYF
TRBD2 . TRBJ2-3 TRBV2 TGTGCCAGCAAACTAGCGGAAAGCACAGATACGCAGTATTTT CASKLAESTDTQYF
. . TRBJ1-6 TRBV6-5 TGTGCCAGCAGTTTCGGGCGGGATTCACCCCTCCACTTT CASSFGRDSPLHF
. . TRBJ2-1 TRBV21-1 TGTGCCAGCAGCAGGTACCGGACTAGCGGTATCGGCGAGCAGTTCTTC CASSRYRTSGIGEQFF
. . TRBJ1-2 TRBV7-2 TGTGCCAGCAGCGCCCAAGGGGGAAAGGTCGGCACCTTC CASSAQGGKVGTF
. . TRBJ2-1 TRBV18 TGTGCCAGCTCAAAAGGGGGGGAACTAAATGAGCAGTTCTTC CASSKGGELNEQFF
. . TRBJ2-7 TRBV2 TGTGCCAGCACCGGAGGGGGCACTAATACCTACGAGCAGTACTTC CASTGGGTNTYEQYF
TRBD2 . TRBJ2-5 TRBV6-6 TGTGCCAGCAGTACGGTAGCGGGAGGATTAGGGGAGACCCAGTACTTC CASSTVAGGLGETQYF
. . TRBJ1-2 TRBV28 TGTGCCAGCAGTTCGGACAGTTATAACTATGGCTACACCTTC CASSSDSYNYGYTF
. once TRBJ1-1 TRBV28 TGTGCCAGCAGTCTTAGTCCCGGCGGGAACACTGAAGCTTTCTTT CASSLSPGGNTEAFF
TRBD2 . TRBJ2-1 TRBV7-2 TGTGCCAGCAGCTTGGGGACTAGCGCCTACAATGAGCAGTTCTTC CASSLGTSAYNEQFF
TRBD1 . TRBJ1-2 TRBV30 TGTGCCTGGAGTCGTACCGGGACAGGGTTAAATGGCTACACCTTC CAWSRTGTGLNGYTF
. few TRBJ2-1 TRBV2 TGTGCCACCCCACGAGCTAATGAGCAGTTCTTC CATPRANEQFF
TRBD2 once TRBJ2-7 TRBV2 TGTGCCAGCAGGCAAGAGCTGGTAGCGGGGCGGATCGAGCAGTACTTC CASRQELVAGRIEQYF
. . TRBJ2-1 TRBV5-1 TGCGCCAGCAGCTTCGCGGGTAACAATGAGCAGTTCTTC CASSFAGNNEQFF
TRBD2 . TRBJ2-5 TRBV7-9 TGTGCCAGCAGCTTCGCGCGGCGGGGGGGCCGAGGTGAGACCCAGTACTTC CASSFARRGGRGETQYF
TRBD2 . TRBJ2-5 TRBV28 TGTGCCAGCAGTTCCAACCGGGAGGCGAGGGAGACCCAGTACTTC CASSSNREARETQYF
TRBD2 few TRBJ2-5 TRBV5-1 TGCGCCAGCAGCACCCGACCCGGGACTAGCGGGTACGAGACCCAGTACTTC CASSTRPGTSGYETQYF
. once TRBJ1-1 TRBV19 TGTGCCAGTAGTCCAGGGGCTTTGGAGAAAGCGAACACTGAAGCTTTCTTT CASSPGALEKANTEAFF
. . TRBJ2-5 TRBV9 TGTGCCAGCAGCGTAGACGGGAGTAGGCTGCAGACCCAGTACTTC CASSVDGSRLQTQYF
. . TRBJ2-5 TRBV5-4 TGTGCCAGCAGCGACGGACTGAGTGAGACCCAGTACTTC CASSDGLSETQYF
. . TRBJ1-1 TRBV19 TGTGCCAGTTCTCACCATGACAGGCCTGGTGAAGCTTTCTTT CASSHHDRPGEAFF
TRBD1 . TRBJ2-7 TRBV29-1 TGCAGCGTTGAAGATTTAGGACAGGGGGACATAGGAGGGTACTTC CSVEDLGQGDIGGYF
TRBD1 . TRBJ2-7 TRBV28 TGTGCCAGCAGTCGGCCGCGACAGGGGAGCTACGAGCAGTACTTC CASSRPRQGSYEQYF
TRBD1 . TRBJ1-5 TRBV6-2/TRBV6-3 TGTGCCAGCAGTCCAGGGGGGCCGGGCAATCAGCCCCAGCATTTT CASSPGGPGNQPQHF
. . TRBJ1-4 TRBV28 TGTGCCAGCAGTTTATCCCCCGGGGTAACTAATGAAAAACTGTTTTTT CASSLSPGVTNEKLFF
TRBD2 . TRBJ2-1 TRBV5-1 TGCGCCAGCAGCCGACTAGCGGGGGCCCCCTACAATGAGCAGTTCTTC CASSRLAGAPYNEQFF
. . TRBJ2-3 TRBV5-5 TGTGCCAGCAGCTGGGGGGACAGAAGCACAGATACGCAGTATTTT CASSWGDRSTDTQYF
TRBD1 . TRBJ2-5 TRBV4-3 TGCGCCAGCAGCCGATACTTAGACAGGGAAGAGACCCAGTACTTC CASSRYLDREETQYF
. . TRBJ2-3 TRBV10-3 TGTGCCATCAGTGAGGGGGCAGGGATCACAGATACGCAGTATTTT CAISEGAGITDTQYF
. few TRBJ2-5 TRBV5-1 TGCGCCAGCAGCTTAGGAGAGGGTGGCCGGGAGACCCAGTACTTC CASSLGEGGRETQYF
TRBD1 . TRBJ1-2 TRBV18 TGTGCCAGCTCACCGACAGGGAAAGGCTATGGCTACACCTTC CASSPTGKGYGYTF
TRBD2 . TRBJ2-5 TRBV7-6 TGTGCCAGCGGCCGCGGGGGGGCATGGGAGACCCAGTACTTC CASGRGGAWETQYF
. . TRBJ2-1 TRBV10-1 TGCGCCAGCACTAGCTGTGACAATGAGCAGTTCTTC CASTSCDNEQFF
. . TRBJ2-3 TRBV4-3 TGCGCCAGCAGCCAGCTAGCTGGGGGGAGCACAGATACGCAGTATTTT CASSQLAGGSTDTQYF
. few TRBJ1-6 TRBV6-5 TGTGCCAGTTCGAAACAGGGCCGAAATTCACCCCTCCACTTT CASSKQGRNSPLHF
. . TRBJ1-5 TRBV5-4 TGTGCCAGCAGTGTAGCGGTGGATCAGCCCCAGCATTTT CASSVAVDQPQHF
. . TRBJ2-5 TRBV5-1 TGCGCCAGCAGCTTGGCCGCACAGGGTGGGGGAGAGACCCAGTACTTC CASSLAAQGGGETQYF
TRBD2 . TRBJ2-5 TRBV3-1/TRBV3-2 TGTGCCAGCAGTCTAGCTCTAGCGGGAGGTAGAGAGACCCAGTACTTC CASSLALAGGRETQYF
. . TRBJ2-2 TRBV4-3 TGCGCCAGCAGCCAAGAGGTAGGGGGCGGGGCGAACACCGGGGAGCTGTTTTTT CASSQEVGGGANTGELFF
. . TRBJ1-1 TRBV6-1 TGTGCCAGCAGTGAAGTTGTCGGGAACACTGAAGCTTTCTTT CASSEVVGNTEAFF
. . TRBJ2-2 TRBV27 TGTGCCAGCAGTTTTAGTCTCGGGGGGCTGGGCGGGGAGCTGTTTTTT CASSFSLGGLGGELFF
. hyperexpanded TRBJ2-5 TRBV6-5 TGTGCCAGCAGTTACCTCGGACAGTTCCAAGAGACCCAGTACTTC CASSYLGQFQETQYF
TRBD2 . TRBJ2-1 TRBV5-6 TGTGCCAGCATTCTTGTGGGACTAGGTAGTAGTGAGCAGTTCTTC CASILVGLGSSEQFF